This T cell receptor beta chain was retrieved from a study of T-cell memory formation after mild COVID-19. The CDR3 contains 13 residues. Trimming shortened V by 2 bases and J by 7 bases, and 12 bases separated the two germline ends. Per germline, CDR1 MNHEY and CDR2 SVGEGT. Study observations and caveats: CD4+ clones that contracted lay mainly in CM and EM; CD8+ ones lay in EMRA.

This clonotype was found a few times. Antigen: not known. From the 5' RACE reads, TCRdb called clonotypes with MiXCR, one entry per CDR3 protein. Counted here are about 130,000 distinct CDR3 sequences, 15% to 20% occurring once; the ten biggest clones make up approximately 5%. This sequence joins TRBV6-2 or TRBV6-3 and TRBJ2-7; D ambiguous. Sequencing was performed on PBMCs or a T cell subset sorted from them (not recorded which). The clonotype was recovered from a man between 18 and 29 years old who had mild COVID-19 (a few samples of this study predate the infection). Cell type and time point are not known. CDR3 sequence reads: CASSYPGFWEQYV. The CDR3 DNA follows: TGTGCCAGCAGTTACCCAGGATTCTGGGAGCAGTACGTC.